Below, 13 T cell receptor beta chains from the same sample are listed, as sequenced in a study of metastatic and nonmetastatic thyroid tumors. MiXCR reprocessed the PCR reads for TCRdb. The table has about 90,000 clones, 8.6% seen once. Before thyroid surgery, none of the patients had received any treatment. Sequenced input: blood. The receptors stem from a female donor with papillary thyroid cancer or a benign thyroid nodule (not recorded which). Some clones in this sample may be carry-over from other donors' samples.

This clone was counted ten times or more. The V and J genes are TRBV20-1 and TRBJ1-5; D unresolved. Deletions cut 2 bases from V and 7 bases from J, with 9 bases between. CDR3 length: 12 amino acids. Germline CDR1 and CDR2: DFQATT and SNEGSKA (reference sequence). CDR3 in DNA: TGCAGTGCTAGACCCCCGGGCCAGCCCCAGCATTTT. Translating it yields CSARPPGQPQHF.

The chain is built from TRBV10-1 and TRBJ1-1; D not resolved. Germline V CDR1 and CDR2: WNHNN, SYGVQD (reference sequence). The V gene lost 2 bases and the J gene lost 4 bases, with 5 bases spanning the gap. There are 12 residues in the CDR3. CDR3 protein: CASSETGTEAFF. The CDR3 nucleotides read TGCGCCAGCAGTGAGACTGGCACTGAAGCTTTCTTT.

This clone was seen at least ten times. The V and J genes are TRBV6-1 and TRBJ2-3, with TRBD2 matching over 8 bases. This CDR3 region has 13 residues. Trimming cost V 5 bases and J 4 bases; bases outside gene matches: 2. Germline V CDR1 and CDR2: MNHNS, SASEGT. The CDR3 here is CASSFGGADTQYF. The CDR3 nucleotides are TGTGCCAGCAGTTTCGGGGGGGCAGATACGCAGTATTTT.

This clone was seen at least ten times. This may stem from a read error, because a much larger clone lies one nucleotide away. The chain has TRBV14 and TRBJ2-7, with 7 positions matching TRBD2. Germline V gene lookup returns CDR1 SGHDN and CDR2 FVKESK. CDR3 length: 11 residues. After removal of 4 bases from V and 7 bases from J, the junction contained 1 base not matched to a gene. CDR3: CASSRGGEQYF. CDR3 DNA: TGTGCCAGCAGCCGGGGGGGGGAGCAGTACTTC.

The table lists this clone with many counts. This chain links TRBV7-9 with TRBJ2-3, with D possibly TRBD1 on 6 matching bases. The CDR3 sequence is 13 residues long. With 6 bases removed from V and 6 bases from J, the gap between germline ends came to 13 bases. Germline loops: CDR1 SEHNR, CDR2 FQNEAQ (reference sequence). Written as DNA, the CDR3 is TGTGCCAGCAGGGAAGGGGGATTGGATACGCAGTATTTT. Its protein product is CASREGGLDTQYF. Based on the CDR3 plus reference TRBV7-9 and TRBJ2-3, the full variable domain is DTGVSQNPRHKITKRGQNVTFRCDPISEHNRLYWYRQTLGQGPEFLTYFQNEAQLEKSRLLSDRFSAERPKGSFSTLEIQRTEQGDSAMYLCASREGGLDTQYFGPGTRLTVL.

Ten or more counts support this clone. The rearrangement joins TRBV28 to TRBJ2-7; D call uncertain. Germline V CDR1 and CDR2: MDHEN, SYDVKM. V was shortened by 2 bases and J by 6 bases, with 11 bases between the two germline ends. The CDR3 is 13 amino acids. CDR3 in amino acids: CASSLRVYVEQYF. In DNA, the CDR3 is TGTGCCAGCAGTTTAAGAGTCTACGTCGAGCAGTACTTC.

This clone was found a few times. A single base separates this from a much larger clone, so it may be a read error. No conserved phenylalanine or tryptophan is present at the end of the CDR3, so a read error is the likely explanation. The chain links TRBV7-3 to TRBJ2-1; 11 bases agree with TRBD2. The CDR3 length is 15 residues. V was pared by 5 bases and J by 4 bases, with 4 bases of the junction left unmatched. In germline, CDR1 is SGHTA, CDR2 FQGTGA. The DNA for the CDR3 is TGTGCCAGCAGCCCTAGACTAGCGGGATACAATGAGCAGTTCCTC. Protein: CASSPRLAGYNEQFL.

There are many counts of this clone. This chain links TRBV28 with TRBJ2-7; the D call may be TRBD1 or TRBD2 (5 bases each). CDR1 is MDHEN and CDR2 is SYDVKM in the germline V gene. This CDR3 contains 12 residues. V lost 3 bases and J lost 2, with 5 bases in between. The CDR3 loop is CASSLGAYEQYF. As DNA, the CDR3 is TGTGCCAGCAGTTTGGGGGCCTACGAGCAGTACTTC.

In its sample, this clone was seen a few times. A read error may be the cause here, since a much bigger clone is one base away. Other DNA sequences from this sample encode an identical CDR3 as well. The chain links TRBV12-3 or TRBV12-4 to TRBJ1-5; D is possibly TRBD1 (5 bases). The length of the CDR3 is 15 residues. The CDR3 bases are TGTGCCAGCACTCCGGGGGAGGGTAGCAACCAGCCCCAGCATTTT. Translation gives CASTPGEGSNQPQHF.

This clone has a count of ten or more. The chain carries TRBV28 and TRBJ2-5, with 10 positions matching TRBD1. CDR1 and CDR2 (germline): MDHEN, SYDVKM. CDR3 length: 17 amino acids. V was clipped by 2 bases and J by 2 bases; unmatched bases: 8. CDR3 DNA: TGTGCCAGCAGTTTAGAGCTCGGGACAGGGGTGCAAGAGACCCAGTACTTC. It encodes CASSLELGTGVQETQYF.

Notes on this clone: A much larger clone lies a single base off, so this may be a read error. The chain couples TRBV7-6 to TRBJ2-2, with TRBD2 matching 8 bases. Germline V CDR1 and CDR2: SGHVS, FNYEAQ. The CDR3 has 16 residues. Germline trimming cut 5 bases from V and 1 base from J; bases unmatched to any gene: 6. CDR3 nucleotide sequence: TGTGCCAGCAGCCCGAATAGCGGGAAGAACACCGGGGAGCTGTTTTTT. It codes for CASSPNSGKNTGELFF.

This clone was detected ten times or more. The J gene is TRBJ2-3, the V gene TRBV18, with D hard to call. CDR3 length equals 14 residues. Germline V lookup: CDR1 KGHSH, CDR2 LQKENI. Deletions cut 0 bases from V and 3 bases from J, with 7 bases between. CDR3 sequence: CASSPPSVTDTQYF. Here the CDR3 DNA reads TGTGCCAGCTCACCACCGAGCGTTACAGATACGCAGTATTTT. The complete variable domain, with remaining parts taken from reference TRBV18 and TRBJ2-3, reads NAGVMQNPRHLVRRRGQEARLRCSPMKGHSHVYWYRQLPEEGLKFMVYLQKENIIDESGMPKERFSAEFPKEGPSILRIQQVVRGDSAAYFCASSPPSVTDTQYFGPGTRLTVL.

This clone was seen ten or more times. The V gene is TRBV6-4, the J gene TRBJ2-2; D gene uncertain. This CDR3 contains 13 residues. Trimming pared 2 bases from V and 3 bases from J, leaving 4 bases between. Germline CDR1 reads MRHNA; CDR2 reads SNTAGT. CDR3 sequence reads: CASSDGYTGELFF. The CDR3 DNA follows: TGTGCCAGCAGTGACGGCTACACCGGGGAGCTGTTTTTT.